The 3 T cell receptor beta chains in this list originate from one sample, sequenced in a study of T cells in Graves' hyperthyroidism and ophthalmopathy. It was RNA transcripts that yielded the amplified TCR beta CDR3 regions. The TCR CDR3 was amplified in a first-round RT-PCR using the HTBI primer set. From the multiplex PCR reads, TCRdb called clonotypes with MiXCR, one entry per CDR3 protein. The repertoire includes over 200,000 distinct CDR3 sequences, 15% to 20% of them detected once, and approximately 50% sits in the top ten. The specimen sequenced was blood. The receptors originated from a man aged 45-60 years with Graves' hyperthyroidism.

This clonotype showed up many times. V is TRBV6-1 and J is TRBJ2-7; 8 bases agree with TRBD2. From germline, CDR1 is MNHNS and CDR2 SASEGT. J gave up 0 bases and V 6 bases, and 7 bases lay outside the gene matches. The CDR3 runs to 15 residues. The CDR3: CASRKLAESSYEQYF. CDR3 DNA sequence: TGTGCCAGCAGGAAACTAGCGGAGAGCTCCTACGAGCAGTACTTC.

This clonotype was found many times. CDR3 nucleotides: TGTGCCAGCTCACAATCAAAGGGCGCCGAGCAGTACTTC. It is translated as CASSQSKGAEQYF. This sequence joins TRBV18 and TRBJ2-7; D is ambiguous. The CDR3 consists of 13 residues. V was pared by 4 bases and J by 6 bases, with 13 bases between. Germline assignment: CDR1 KGHSH and CDR2 LQKENI.

Only one count was recorded for this clonotype. The chain couples TRBV20-1 to TRBJ1-1, with a possible D match to TRBD1 (6 bases). The CDR3 spans 13 residues. The germline V and J ends were trimmed by 0 bases and 4 bases, with 9 bases remaining between them. In germline, CDR1 is DFQATT, CDR2 SNEGSKA (reference sequence). CDR3 in amino acids: CSARETGFTEAFF. The CDR3, as DNA: TGCAGTGCTAGAGAAACAGGGTTCACTGAAGCTTTCTTT.